The 21 T cell receptor beta chains below were found in one sample sequenced in a study of control samples from healthy donors and cancer patients. Using immunoSEQ multiplex PCR, the repertoire was profiled, and TCRdb retains in-frame clones only, with some absent. In the table there are about 120,000 clones, 80% to 90% of which are singletons. The sequenced sample was blood. These TCRs come from a man between 45 and 60 years old in good health.

V usage is TRBV19 and J usage is TRBJ1-5; D might be TRBD1 (6 bases). The CDR3 is 18 amino acids. Trimming left V 3 bases short and J 1 base short, with 19 bases between. Germline V lookup: CDR1 LNHDA, CDR2 SQIVND (reference sequence). CDR3 DNA: TGTGCCAGTAGTATTCAAGTAGTGAACAGGGTAAGCAATCAGCCCCAGCATTTT. Translating it yields CASSIQVVNRVSNQPQHF.

The chain has TRBV5-1 and TRBJ2-1, with 7 bases aligning to TRBD2. The CDR3 is 12 residues long. The V gene's germline CDR1 is SGHRS and CDR2 YFSETQ. J gave up 8 bases and V 7 bases, and 6 bases lay outside the gene matches. The CDR3 DNA sequence: TGCGCCAGCGGCCGGGGGGTAGATGAGCAGTTCTTC. This translates into CASGRGVDEQFF.

This sequence joins TRBV27 and TRBJ1-1; no firm D call. Trimming removed 2 bases from V and 0 bases from J, with 13 bases in between. The CDR3 is made up of 16 amino acids. Germline-derived CDR1 and CDR2 are MNHEY and SMNVEV (reference sequence). The CDR3 here is CASSLRGNRVNTEAFF. The CDR3 DNA reads TGTGCCAGCAGTTTACGAGGGAATAGGGTGAACACTGAAGCTTTCTTT.

The rearrangement links TRBV24-1 to TRBJ2-3; the match to TRBD1 covers 9 bases. J was trimmed by 3 bases and V by 1 base; bases with no gene match: 4. The CDR3 spans 16 residues. Per the germline V gene, CDR1 is KGHDR and CDR2 is SFDVKD. CDR3 DNA sequence: TGTGCCACCAGTGATTTAGGGACAGGGTTGACAGATACGCAGTATTTT. The encoded protein is CATSDLGTGLTDTQYF.

In the case of this clone: This same CDR3 is encoded by further DNA sequences in the sample. The rearrangement joins TRBV5-1 to TRBJ1-3, with no clear D. V was trimmed by 0 bases and J by 3 bases, leaving 7 bases between them. Germline CDR1 and CDR2: SGHRS and YFSETQ. The CDR3 consists of 14 residues. The CDR3 DNA follows: TGCGCCAGCAGCTTGGCCGGCGTTGGAAACACCATATATTTT. As protein: CASSLAGVGNTIYF.

The J gene is TRBJ1-2, the V gene TRBV6-5; 8 bases match TRBD1. V lost 2 bases to trimming and J lost 8 bases; unmatched junction nucleotides: 13. The CDR3 covers 16 residues. Germline V gene sequence: CDR1 MNHEY, CDR2 SVGAGI. The CDR3 DNA follows: TGTGCCAGCAGTTACGGACAGGGCGCCTTCTGGCAAGGCTACACCTTC. This gives the protein CASSYGQGAFWQGYTF.

This clone occurred once. The rearrangement links TRBV19 to TRBJ2-7; possibly TRBD1 or TRBD2 for D (5 bases each). Germline CDR1 is LNHDA and CDR2 is SQIVND (reference sequence). Trimming left V 9 bases short and J 4 bases short, with 22 bases between. The CDR3 sequence is 15 residues long. Here the CDR3 DNA reads TGTGCCAGCTCCGTCTCTTGGGGGTTAATTTACGAGCAGTACTTC. It encodes CASSVSWGLIYEQYF.

The chain carries TRBV6-5 and TRBJ1-2; 9 positions match TRBD1. CDR1 and CDR2 from the germline V gene are MNHEY and SVGAGI. Germline trimming cut 7 bases from V and 2 bases from J; bases unmatched to any gene: 8. The CDR3 extends over 15 amino acids. Here the CDR3 reads CASTDRGLSNYGYTF. The CDR3 nucleotides are TGTGCCAGCACGGACAGGGGTCTTTCGAACTATGGCTACACCTTC.

This rearrangement joins TRBV5-4 to TRBJ2-2; 7 bases agree with TRBD1. Germline lookup yields CDR1 SGHNT and CDR2 YYREEE (reference sequence). This CDR3 spans 15 amino acids. V was clipped by 0 bases and J by 7 bases; unmatched bases: 6. The CDR3 DNA reads as TGTGCCAGCAGCTTGGAAAGGGGGCAAGGCGGGGAGCTGTTTTTT. Its protein is CASSLERGQGGELFF.

The chain recombines TRBV18 with TRBJ1-1; a possible D gene is TRBD1 (5 bases). The CDR3 has 16 residues. The germline V and J ends were trimmed by 0 bases and 1 base, with 12 bases remaining between them. CDR1 and CDR2 from the germline V gene are KGHSH and LQKENI. The CDR3 loop reads CASSPPGRGRNTEAFF. CDR3 nucleotides: TGTGCCAGCTCACCACCGGGACGGGGCCGGAACACTGAAGCTTTCTTT.

V usage is TRBV5-1 and J usage is TRBJ1-1; the D gene is possibly TRBD1 (6 bases). The germline V gene encodes CDR1 SGHRS and CDR2 YFSETQ. The CDR3 sequence is 13 residues long. V lost 1 base and J 10 bases, leaving 14 bases between the germline ends. CDR3 in amino acids: CASSLSGAGLAFF. CDR3 bases: TGCGCCAGCAGCTTGTCGGGGGCAGGGTTAGCTTTCTTT.

The chain carries TRBV19 and TRBJ2-7, with 7 bases fitting TRBD2. The CDR3 is 13 residues long. Per germline, CDR1 LNHDA and CDR2 SQIVND (reference sequence). The ends lost 5 bases at V and 3 bases at J; junction bases unmatched: 4. CDR3 nucleotide sequence: TGTGCCAGTAGTGCGGGAGTTAACTACGAGCAGTACTTC. Amino acids: CASSAGVNYEQYF.

The chain recombines TRBV24-1 with TRBJ2-3; either TRBD1 or TRBD2 may fit D (5 bases each). Germline CDR1 reads KGHDR; CDR2 reads SFDVKD. The CDR3 runs to 14 residues. The V end lost 9 bases, the J end lost 2 bases, and 14 bases lay between the germline ends. CDR3 region: CATRGPRSTDTQYF. CDR3 nucleotides: TGTGCCACCCGGGGACCGCGCTCCACAGATACGCAGTATTTT.

In this sample, this clone turned up once. The chain joins TRBV6-5 to TRBJ2-5; D uncertain. V lost 0 bases and J lost 2, with 13 bases in between. CDR3 length: 16 amino acids. In germline, CDR1 is MNHEY, CDR2 SVGAGI. CDR3 residues: CASSYSYKAGQETQYF. In nucleotides, the CDR3 is TGTGCCAGCAGTTACTCGTATAAGGCAGGTCAAGAGACCCAGTACTTC.

This chain connects TRBV11-3 to TRBJ2-7; TRBD2 aligns across 7 bases. From germline, CDR1 is SGHNT and CDR2 YENEEA. V trimming: 0 bases; J trimming: 4 bases; junction bases outside the gene matches: 9. This CDR3 region has 16 residues. The DNA of the CDR3 is TGTGCCAGCAGCTTAGATGCCCAGCGGGGAATGTACGAGCAGTACTTC. Translating it yields CASSLDAQRGMYEQYF.

The chain joins TRBV5-4 to TRBJ2-7; 9 bases fit TRBD2. CDR1 is SGHNT and CDR2 is YYREEE in the germline V gene (reference sequence). The CDR3 length is 16 residues. J lost 6 bases, V lost 4 bases, and 14 bases had no gene match. CDR3 nucleotide sequence: TGTGCCAGCAGCCTCGGTCAGAGCGGGGGGCGGGCCGAGCAGTACTTC. Amino acid sequence: CASSLGQSGGRAEQYF.

CDR3 in amino acids: CASSQSGQGSEKLFF. CDR3 sequence (DNA): TGCGCCAGCAGTCAATCGGGGCAGGGTAGCGAAAAACTGTTTTTT. The chain combines TRBV23-1 with TRBJ1-4, with D possibly being TRBD1 (5 bases). TRBV23-1 is assigned to the ORF class and has an uncertain function. There are 15 residues in the CDR3. V was shortened by 0 bases and J by 8 bases, with 13 bases between the two germline ends.

This chain joins TRBV18 and TRBJ2-3; D uncertain. Per the germline V gene, CDR1 is KGHSH and CDR2 is LQKENI. The CDR3 spans 15 residues. The V and J ends lost 3 bases and 2 bases respectively, with 12 bases between them. The DNA for the CDR3 is TGTGCCAGCTCACCGGGCAGAACCACCACAGATACGCAGTATTTT. Residues: CASSPGRTTTDTQYF.

The chain uses TRBV5-1 and TRBJ1-2; 7 nucleotides align to TRBD1. J was trimmed by 7 bases and V by 3 bases; bases with no gene match: 6. This CDR3 spans 13 amino acids. Germline CDR1 and CDR2: SGHRS and YFSETQ. The CDR3 sequence: CASSSGQDRGYTF. The CDR3 DNA follows: TGCGCCAGCAGCTCAGGACAGGACCGTGGCTACACCTTC.

The chain carries TRBV19 and TRBJ1-4; 7 bases fit TRBD1. This CDR3 is 16 amino acids long. The germline gives CDR1 LNHDA, CDR2 SQIVND (reference sequence). V dropped 1 base and J dropped 7; count of bases not matched to a gene: 9. The CDR3 DNA sequence: TGTGCCAGTAGTATAGCGACAGGGATGTTTATTGAAAAACTGTTTTTT. It specifies CASSIATGMFIEKLFF.

The chain combines TRBV3-1 (or the pseudogene TRBV3-2) with TRBJ2-1; the match to TRBD2 covers 9 bases. V lost 8 bases, J lost 2 bases, and 4 bases stayed unmatched. This CDR3 is 14 amino acids long. From germline, CDR1 is LGHDT and CDR2 YNNKEL (reference sequence). The chain's CDR3 is CASVLAGPYNEQFF. CDR3 nucleotide sequence: TGTGCCAGCGTCCTAGCGGGACCCTACAATGAGCAGTTCTTC.